The next 21 T cell receptor beta chains were all read from a single sample in a study of radiation and T cells in renal cell carcinoma. Repertoires were generated with immunoSEQ multiplex PCR, while TCRdb's copy carries only in-frame clones and drops some. The profile shows tens of thousands of clones, 70% to 90% of them singletons. As for time point: blood 4 weeks post-SBRT, at nephrectomy. The sample's treatment: 15 Gy SBRT to primary tumor, nephrectomy 4 weeks later. The material was blood, obtained from a patient whose treatment included radiotherapy and nephrectomy. All receptors come from a woman aged 60-75 years with renal cell carcinoma.

The rearrangement joins TRBV29-1 to TRBJ2-5, with D uncertain. The CDR3 is made up of 10 amino acids. Deletions cut 0 bases from V and 4 bases from J, with 0 bases between. CDR1 SQVTM and CDR2 ANQGSEA come from the germline V gene. The CDR3 DNA is TGCAGCGTTGAAGAAGAGACCCAGTACTTC. It specifies CSVEEETQYF.

The chain uses TRBV29-1 and TRBJ2-6; D is possibly TRBD1 (5 bases). CDR1 SQVTM and CDR2 ANQGSEA come from the germline V gene. This CDR3 comprises 14 residues. V lost 3 bases and J lost 2, with 8 bases in between. CDR3 sequence: CSVEQGTGANVLTF. Here the CDR3 DNA reads TGCAGCGTTGAGCAGGGCACTGGGGCCAACGTCCTGACTTTC.

This clone was found once. This chain uses TRBV27 with TRBJ1-6; D is uncertain. There are 15 residues in the CDR3. Germline loops: CDR1 MNHEY, CDR2 SMNVEV (reference sequence). V shed 5 bases and J shed 13 bases, with 21 bases lying between them. The CDR3 is CASSPQPRGGSPLHF. The CDR3 DNA is TGTGCCAGCAGTCCCCAGCCGCGTGGTGGGTCGCCCCTCCACTTT.

V is TRBV5-1 and J is TRBJ2-7, with D perhaps matching TRBD2 (7 bases). Germline lookup yields CDR1 SGHRS and CDR2 YFSETQ. Trimming left V 4 bases short and J 2 bases short, with 19 bases between. There are 16 residues in the CDR3. DNA of the CDR3: TGCGCCAGCAGCCGAGTAGGGGGGGACATCCCCTACGAGCAGTACTTC. Residues: CASSRVGGDIPYEQYF.

The V call is TRBV5-4, the J call TRBJ2-7; 9 bases agree with TRBD2. Germline values: CDR1 SGHNT, CDR2 YYREEE (reference sequence). Trimming took 4 bases from V and 2 from J; bases not matched to a gene: 10. The CDR3 has 16 residues. CDR3 sequence (DNA): TGTGCCAGCAGCCCTTTCAGCGGGGGGAATACCTACGAGCAGTACTTC. This gives the protein CASSPFSGGNTYEQYF.

The gene calls are TRBV9 and TRBJ2-1; the match to TRBD2 covers 12 bases. CDR3 length equals 15 residues. Germline CDR1 SGDLS, CDR2 YYNGEE. With V trimmed by 6 bases and J by 3 bases, 4 bases remained unmatched. CDR3 sequence reads: CASTQTSGGYNEQFF. CDR3 sequence (DNA): TGTGCCAGCACCCAGACTAGCGGGGGCTACAATGAGCAGTTCTTC.

The rearrangement uses TRBV28 and TRBJ1-1, with a weak D call TRBD1 (6 bases). The length of the CDR3 is 15 residues. Germline lookup yields CDR1 MDHEN and CDR2 SYDVKM. Trimming took 5 bases from V and 5 from J, leaving 18 bases between them. The CDR3 here is CASSPPRGAQTEAFF. CDR3 in DNA: TGTGCCAGCAGTCCCCCCCGGGGGGCGCAGACTGAAGCTTTCTTT.

This clone was detected many times. The gene calls are TRBV7-9 and TRBJ2-5; TRBD1 matches 10 bases. This CDR3 is 15 amino acids long. V was clipped by 5 bases and J by 2 bases; unmatched bases: 5. Germline CDR1 reads SEHNR; CDR2 reads FQNEAQ (reference sequence). CDR3 bases: TGTGCCAGCAGCGCGACAGGGGGCGGACAAGAGACCCAGTACTTC. Translated, it gives CASSATGGGQETQYF. The whole variable domain, filled in from reference TRBV7-9 and TRBJ2-5, reads DTGVSQNPRHKITKRGQNVTFRCDPISEHNRLYWYRQTLGQGPEFLTYFQNEAQLEKSRLLSDRFSAERPKGSFSTLEIQRTEQGDSAMYLCASSATGGGQETQYFGPGTRLLVL.

The rearrangement links TRBV5-4 to TRBJ2-7, with 9 bases matching TRBD2. V shed 3 bases, J shed 4 bases, and the junction held 8 bases outside the gene matches. This CDR3 is built from 15 residues. Germline-derived CDR1 and CDR2 are SGHNT and YYREEE (reference sequence). CDR3 loop: CASSSQAGGAYEQYF. In DNA, the CDR3 is TGTGCCAGCAGCTCCCAGGCGGGGGGGGCATACGAGCAGTACTTC.

This clone appeared a few times. The J gene is TRBJ1-3, the V gene TRBV5-1, with TRBD1 as a possible D gene (6 bases). CDR1 SGHRS and CDR2 YFSETQ come from the germline V gene. Trimming left V 0 bases short and J 4 bases short, with 8 bases between. The CDR3 spans 14 residues. CDR3 DNA: TGCGCCAGCAGCTTGGAGGGGGACGGAAACACCATATATTTT. Protein sequence: CASSLEGDGNTIYF.

The chain is built from TRBV19 and TRBJ2-5; TRBD1 matches at 8 bases. CDR1 LNHDA and CDR2 SQIVND come from the germline V gene (reference sequence). CDR3 size: 15 residues. The V gene end was trimmed by 3 bases and the J gene end by 7 bases; junction bases not matched to a gene: 10. The CDR3 DNA follows: TGTGCCAGTAGTATTTCGAAGGTGGGGACAGGGACCCAGTACTTC. Encoded protein: CASSISKVGTGTQYF. Full variable domain (missing parts from reference TRBV19 and TRBJ2-5): DGGITQSPKYLFRKEGQNVTLSCEQNLNHDAMYWYRQDPGQGLRLIYYSQIVNDFQKGDIAEGYSVSREKKESFPLTVTSAQKNPTAFYLCASSISKVGTGTQYFGPGTRLLVL.

CDR3 DNA: TGTGCCAGCAGTTCTGGGACAGTCGAGCAGTACTTC. It yields the protein CASSSGTVEQYF. The gene calls are TRBV7-9 and TRBJ2-7, with 7 bases that match TRBD1. V dropped 6 bases and J dropped 6; count of bases not matched to a gene: 5. The CDR3 has 12 residues. Germline V gene data show CDR1 as SEHNR and CDR2 as FQNEAQ (reference sequence).

V is TRBV5-1 and J is TRBJ2-5; 8 bases fit TRBD2. Per the germline V gene, CDR1 is SGHRS and CDR2 is YFSETQ. The CDR3 loop spans 14 amino acids. The ends lost 4 bases at V and 5 bases at J; junction bases unmatched: 7. CDR3 amino acids: CASSRGLDEETQYF. The DNA for the CDR3 is TGCGCCAGCAGCCGGGGACTAGATGAGGAGACCCAGTACTTC.

The chain joins TRBV28 to TRBJ1-6, with D uncertain. Germline CDR1 is MDHEN and CDR2 is SYDVKM. The length of the CDR3 is 12 residues. V lost 2 bases to trimming and J lost 10 bases, with 6 bases between them. The CDR3 loop is CASSLKLSPLHF. CDR3 coding DNA: TGTGCCAGCAGTTTAAAGCTGTCACCCCTCCACTTT.

The V and J genes are TRBV5-1 and TRBJ1-2; 8 bases align to TRBD1. The CDR3 has 13 amino acids. V was clipped by 3 bases and J by 5 bases; unmatched bases: 3. Germline V CDR1 and CDR2: SGHRS, YFSETQ. This chain's CDR3 is CASSSTGEYGYTF. The CDR3 nucleotides read TGCGCCAGCAGCTCGACAGGGGAATATGGCTACACCTTC.

This sequence joins TRBV28 and TRBJ1-1, with D maybe TRBD1 (5 bases). Germline CDR1 MDHEN, CDR2 SYDVKM. V lost 8 bases to trimming and J lost 1 base, with 11 bases between them. There are 13 residues in the CDR3. CDR3: CASGGISNTEAFF. In DNA form, the CDR3 reads TGTGCCAGCGGGGGAATATCGAACACTGAAGCTTTCTTT.

J is TRBJ1-1 and V is TRBV15; TRBD1 might be the D (5 bases). Germline V gives CDR1 LNHNV, CDR2 YYDKDF (reference sequence). CDR3 size: 14 residues. V was cut by 3 bases and J by 3 bases, with 11 bases left in between. The DNA for the CDR3 is TGTGCCACCAGCAGGGAGGGACGGCACACTGAAGCTTTCTTT. Translated: CATSREGRHTEAFF.

The genes are TRBV20-1 and TRBJ1-1; 8 positions match TRBD1. V gave up 5 bases and J gave up 11 bases; unmatched junction bases: 4. Germline loops: CDR1 DFQATT, CDR2 SNEGSKA (reference sequence). The CDR3 sequence is 10 residues long. The CDR3 protein is CSAPTGEAFF. The CDR3 DNA is TGCAGTGCTCCGACAGGGGAGGCTTTCTTT.

The rearrangement uses TRBV5-4 and TRBJ2-3; D is perhaps TRBD2 (6 bases). The V end lost 2 bases, the J end lost 3 bases, and 16 bases lay between the germline ends. The CDR3 is made up of 16 amino acids. Germline CDR1 SGHNT, CDR2 YYREEE (reference sequence). CDR3 in DNA: TGTGCCAGCAGCTTAGAGGTAGCGGTCTTGACAGATACGCAGTATTTT. Protein: CASSLEVAVLTDTQYF.

The chain has TRBV5-8 and TRBJ1-2; TRBD1 is a possible D gene (6 bases). V was clipped by 4 bases and J by 7 bases, with 17 bases between them. This CDR3 has 14 amino acids. The V gene's germline CDR1 is SGHTS and CDR2 YDEGEE. CDR3 coding DNA: TGTGCCAGCAGCCAAGAGGGGGGGCGGTCTGGCTACACCTTC. Translated: CASSQEGGRSGYTF.

This clone showed up just once. The chain joins TRBV19 to TRBJ1-6, with D uncertain. CDR1 and CDR2 from the germline V gene are LNHDA and SQIVND (reference sequence). This CDR3 has 15 residues. V was shortened by 5 bases and J by 10 bases, with 18 bases between the two germline ends. The CDR3 is CASSSLERARSPLHF. CDR3 nucleotides: TGTGCCAGTAGTTCTCTGGAAAGGGCGCGGTCACCCCTCCACTTT.